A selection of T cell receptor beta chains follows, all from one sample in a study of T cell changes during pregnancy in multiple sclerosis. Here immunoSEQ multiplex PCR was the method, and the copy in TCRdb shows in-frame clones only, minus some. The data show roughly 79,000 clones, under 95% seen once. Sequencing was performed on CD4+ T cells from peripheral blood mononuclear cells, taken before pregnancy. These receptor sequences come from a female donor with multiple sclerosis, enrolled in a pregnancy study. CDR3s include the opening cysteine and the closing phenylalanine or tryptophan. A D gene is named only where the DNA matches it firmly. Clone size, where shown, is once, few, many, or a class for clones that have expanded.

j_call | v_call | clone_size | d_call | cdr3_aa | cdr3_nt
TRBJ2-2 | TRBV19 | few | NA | CASSIREVNTGELFF | TGTGCCAGTAGTATTCGCGAGGTGAACACCGGGGAGCTGTTTTTT
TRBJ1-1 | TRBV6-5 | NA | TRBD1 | CASSWTGVGTEAFF | TGTGCCAGCAGTTGGACAGGGGTAGGCACTGAAGCTTTCTTT
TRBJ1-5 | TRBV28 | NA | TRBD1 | CASSSTGFRQPQHF | TGTGCCAGCAGTTCGACAGGGTTCCGTCAGCCCCAGCATTTT
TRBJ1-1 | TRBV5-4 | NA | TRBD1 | CASSHRGNTEAFF | TGTGCCAGCAGCCACAGGGGGAACACTGAAGCTTTCTTT
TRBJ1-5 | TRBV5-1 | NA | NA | CASRPDWNQPQHF | TGCGCCAGCAGGCCTGACTGGAATCAGCCCCAGCATTTT
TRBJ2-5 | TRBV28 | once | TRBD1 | CASSSTGDGRKDQYF | TGTGCCAGCAGTTCGACAGGGGACGGGCGAAAGGACCAGTACTTC
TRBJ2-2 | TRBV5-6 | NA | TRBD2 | CASSLMGLAGSNTGELFF | TGTGCCAGCAGCTTAATGGGACTAGCGGGATCGAACACCGGGGAGCTGTTTTTT
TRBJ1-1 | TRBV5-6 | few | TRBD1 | CASSLYWGQGGTEAFF | TGTGCCAGCAGCTTGTATTGGGGACAGGGTGGCACTGAAGCTTTCTTT
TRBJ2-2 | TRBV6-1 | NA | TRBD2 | CASSVGGGTGELFF | TGTGCCAGCAGTGTGGGGGGGGGAACCGGGGAGCTGTTTTTT
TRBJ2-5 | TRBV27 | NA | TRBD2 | CASSSPAGGMETQYF | TGTGCCAGCAGTTCACCAGCGGGAGGCATGGAGACCCAGTACTTC
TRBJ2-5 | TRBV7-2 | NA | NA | CASSQSGGLVETQYF | TGTGCCAGCAGCCAGTCGGGCGGGCTTGTAGAGACCCAGTACTTC
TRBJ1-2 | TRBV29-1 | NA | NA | CSTRDTTYYGYTF | TGCAGCACCCGGGACACGACTTACTATGGCTACACCTTC
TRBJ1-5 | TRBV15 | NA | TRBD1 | CATSRPGGNQPQHF | TGTGCCACCAGCAGACCAGGGGGAAATCAGCCCCAGCATTTT
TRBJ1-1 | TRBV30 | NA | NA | CAWSVAGMSTEAFF | TGTGCCTGGAGTGTAGCCGGGATGAGCACTGAAGCTTTCTTT
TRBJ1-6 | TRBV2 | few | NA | CASSEEREGSPLHF | TGTGCCAGCAGTGAAGAGAGGGAAGGCTCACCCCTCCACTTT
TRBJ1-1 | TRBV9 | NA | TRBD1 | CASSPQSQGLGMNTEAFF | TGTGCCAGCAGCCCCCAGTCACAGGGGTTGGGGATGAACACTGAAGCTTTCTTT
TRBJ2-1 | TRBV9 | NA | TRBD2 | CASSRLAFGEQFF | TGTGCCAGCAGCAGACTAGCATTCGGTGAGCAGTTCTTC
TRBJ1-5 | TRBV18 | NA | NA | CASSPGADQPQHF | TGTGCCAGCTCACCAGGGGCGGATCAGCCCCAGCATTTT
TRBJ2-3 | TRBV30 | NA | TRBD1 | CACNRGHTQYF | TGTGCCTGTAACAGGGGTCATACGCAGTATTTT
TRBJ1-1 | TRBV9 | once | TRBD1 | CASSKKTGGQNTEAFF | TGTGCCAGCAGCAAGAAGACAGGGGGGCAGAACACTGAAGCTTTCTTT
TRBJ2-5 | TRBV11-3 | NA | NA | CASSLDQVQETQYF | TGTGCCAGCAGCTTAGATCAGGTCCAAGAGACCCAGTACTTC
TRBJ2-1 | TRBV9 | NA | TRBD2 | CASSVDLPAGVVNEQFF | TGTGCCAGCAGCGTAGATCTGCCAGCGGGAGTGGTAAATGAGCAGTTCTTC
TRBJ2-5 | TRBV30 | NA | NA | CAWSAGKYQETQYF | TGTGCCTGGAGCGCCGGGAAGTACCAAGAGACCCAGTACTTC
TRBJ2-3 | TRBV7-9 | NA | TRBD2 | CASSLAGREGTQYF | TGTGCCAGCAGCTTAGCGGGCAGGGAGGGTACGCAGTATTTT
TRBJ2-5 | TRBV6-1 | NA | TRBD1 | CASGGQVQETQYF | TGTGCCAGCGGAGGACAGGTACAAGAGACCCAGTACTTC
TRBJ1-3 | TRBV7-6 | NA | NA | CASSLMRQSGNTIYF | TGTGCCAGCAGCTTAATGCGGCAGTCTGGAAACACCATATATTTT
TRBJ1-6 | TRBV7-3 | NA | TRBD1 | CASSVQGASNSPLHF | TGTGCCAGCAGCGTACAGGGGGCGTCTAATTCACCCCTCCACTTT
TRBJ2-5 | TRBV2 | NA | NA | CASRTREETQYF | TGTGCCAGCAGGACTAGGGAAGAGACCCAGTACTTC
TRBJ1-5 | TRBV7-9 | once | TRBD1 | CASSAQGNSNQPQHF | TGTGCCAGCAGCGCACAGGGGAATAGCAATCAGCCCCAGCATTTT
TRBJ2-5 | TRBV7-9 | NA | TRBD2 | CASSPLLAGGGETQYF | TGTGCCAGCAGCCCTCTACTAGCGGGGGGGGGAGAGACCCAGTACTTC
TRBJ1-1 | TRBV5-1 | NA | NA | CASSLEQDDEAFF | TGCGCCAGCAGCTTGGAACAGGACGATGAAGCTTTCTTT
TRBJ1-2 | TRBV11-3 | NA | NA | CASSFGYGYTF | TGTGCCAGCAGCTTCGGCTATGGCTACACCTTC
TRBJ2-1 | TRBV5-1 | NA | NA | CASSLAVRRDNEQFF | TGCGCCAGCAGCTTGGCCGTGAGGAGAGACAATGAGCAGTTCTTC
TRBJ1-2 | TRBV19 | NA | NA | CASSMTGPYGYTF | TGTGCCAGTAGTATGACAGGCCCATATGGCTACACCTTC
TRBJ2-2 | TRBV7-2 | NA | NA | CASSLVAGRNTGELFF | TGTGCCAGCAGCTTAGTGGCAGGGCGGAACACCGGGGAGCTGTTTTTT
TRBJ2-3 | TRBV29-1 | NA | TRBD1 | CSADRQGGWTDTQYF | TGCAGCGCGGACCGACAGGGGGGGTGGACAGATACGCAGTATTTT
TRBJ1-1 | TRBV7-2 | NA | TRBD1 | CASYRGRTNTEAFF | TGTGCCAGCTACAGGGGAAGGACGAACACTGAAGCTTTCTTT
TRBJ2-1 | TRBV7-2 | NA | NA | CASSRDREVSNEQFF | TGTGCCAGCAGCCGTGACAGGGAGGTTTCCAATGAGCAGTTCTTC
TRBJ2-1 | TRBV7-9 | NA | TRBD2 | CASSLRGGEGGNYNEQFF | TGTGCCAGCAGCTTAAGGGGCGGGGAGGGAGGGAACTACAATGAGCAGTTCTTC
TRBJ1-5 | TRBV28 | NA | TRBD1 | CASSYGTGNQPQHF | TGTGCCAGCAGCTATGGGACAGGGAATCAGCCCCAGCATTTT
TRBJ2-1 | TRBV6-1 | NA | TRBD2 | CASSEGGDPYNEQFF | TGTGCCAGCAGTGAGGGGGGGGATCCCTACAATGAGCAGTTCTTC
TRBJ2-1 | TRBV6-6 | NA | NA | CASSYEASNEQFF | TGTGCCAGCAGTTACGAAGCTAGCAATGAGCAGTTCTTC
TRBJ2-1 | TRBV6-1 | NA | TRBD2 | CASSGLLAGGHNEQFF | TGTGCCAGCAGTGGACTACTAGCGGGGGGGCACAATGAGCAGTTCTTC
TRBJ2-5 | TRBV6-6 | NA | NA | CASSYSPSTQETQYF | TGTGCCAGCAGTTACAGCCCATCTACGCAAGAGACCCAGTACTTC
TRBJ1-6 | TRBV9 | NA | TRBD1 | CASSVSGGYNSPLHF | TGTGCCAGCAGCGTCTCAGGGGGCTATAATTCACCCCTCCACTTT
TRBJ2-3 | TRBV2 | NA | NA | CASRRDLSTDTQYF | TGTGCCAGCAGGAGGGACTTGAGCACAGATACGCAGTATTTT
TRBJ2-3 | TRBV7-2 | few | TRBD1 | CASSSWRTGNTDTQYF | TGTGCCAGCAGCTCCTGGCGGACAGGGAATACAGATACGCAGTATTTT
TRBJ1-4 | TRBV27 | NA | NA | CASSPESGGAGSERKKGDEKLFF | TGTGCCAGCAGTCCAGAATCGGGGGGGGCGGGCAGCGAACGAAAAAAAGGGGATGAAAAACTGTTTTTT
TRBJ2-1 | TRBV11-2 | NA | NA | CASSSETYNEQFF | TGTGCCAGCAGCTCGGAGACCTACAATGAGCAGTTCTTC
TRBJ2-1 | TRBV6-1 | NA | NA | CASSGGWGPPINEQFF | TGTGCCAGCAGTGGAGGATGGGGGCCCCCTATCAATGAGCAGTTCTTC
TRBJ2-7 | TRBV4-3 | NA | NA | CASSQGQGSSYEQYF | TGCGCCAGCAGCCAAGGGCAGGGGAGTTCCTACGAGCAGTACTTC